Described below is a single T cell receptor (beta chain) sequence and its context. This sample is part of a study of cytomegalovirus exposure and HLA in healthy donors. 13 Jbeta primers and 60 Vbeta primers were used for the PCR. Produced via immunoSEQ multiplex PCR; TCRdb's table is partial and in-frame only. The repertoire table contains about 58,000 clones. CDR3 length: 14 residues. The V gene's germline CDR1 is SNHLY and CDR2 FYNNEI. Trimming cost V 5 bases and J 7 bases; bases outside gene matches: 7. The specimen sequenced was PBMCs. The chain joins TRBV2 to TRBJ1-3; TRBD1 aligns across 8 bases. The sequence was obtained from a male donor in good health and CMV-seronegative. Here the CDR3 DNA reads TGTGCCAGCAGTCCGCAGGGGGCGAGGAACACCATATATTTT. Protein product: CASSPQGARNTIYF.